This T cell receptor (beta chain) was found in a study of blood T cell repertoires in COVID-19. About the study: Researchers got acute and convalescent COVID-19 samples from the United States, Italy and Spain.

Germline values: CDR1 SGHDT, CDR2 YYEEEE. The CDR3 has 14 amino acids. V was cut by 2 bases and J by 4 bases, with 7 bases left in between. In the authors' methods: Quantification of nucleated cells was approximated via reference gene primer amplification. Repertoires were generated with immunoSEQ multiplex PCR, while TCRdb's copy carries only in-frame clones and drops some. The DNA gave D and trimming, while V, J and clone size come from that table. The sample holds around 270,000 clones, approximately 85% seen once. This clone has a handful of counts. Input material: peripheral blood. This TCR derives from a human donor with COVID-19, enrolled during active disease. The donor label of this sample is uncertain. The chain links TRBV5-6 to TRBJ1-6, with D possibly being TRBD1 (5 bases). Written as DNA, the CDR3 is TGTGCCAGCAGCTTAGACAGTTATAATTCACCCCTCCACTTT. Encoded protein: CASSLDSYNSPLHF.